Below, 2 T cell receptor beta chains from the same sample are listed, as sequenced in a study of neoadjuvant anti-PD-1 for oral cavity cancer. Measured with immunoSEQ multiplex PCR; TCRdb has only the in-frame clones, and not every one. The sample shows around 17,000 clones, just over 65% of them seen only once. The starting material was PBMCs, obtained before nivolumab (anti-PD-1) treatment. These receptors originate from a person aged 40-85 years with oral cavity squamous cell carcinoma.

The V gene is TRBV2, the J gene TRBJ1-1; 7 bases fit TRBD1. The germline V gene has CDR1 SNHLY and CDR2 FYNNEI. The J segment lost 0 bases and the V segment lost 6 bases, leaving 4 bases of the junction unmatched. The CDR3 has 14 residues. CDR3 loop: CASRQQGLNTEAFF. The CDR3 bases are TGTGCCAGCAGGCAACAGGGGCTGAACACTGAAGCTTTCTTT. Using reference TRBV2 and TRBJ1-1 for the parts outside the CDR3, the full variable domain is EPEVTQTPSHQVTQMGQEVILRCVPISNHLYFYWYRQILGQKVEFLVSFYNNEISEKSEIFDDQFSVERPDGSNFTLKIRSTKLEDSAMYFCASRQQGLNTEAFFGQGTRLTVV.

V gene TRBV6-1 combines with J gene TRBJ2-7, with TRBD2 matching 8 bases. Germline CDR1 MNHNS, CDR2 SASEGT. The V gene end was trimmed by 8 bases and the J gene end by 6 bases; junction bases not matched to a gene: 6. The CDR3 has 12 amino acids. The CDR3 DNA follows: TGTGCCAGCGACGCGGCGGGAGGCGAGCAGTACTTC. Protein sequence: CASDAAGGEQYF.